The subject of this entry is one T cell receptor (beta chain). Its specificity is unknown. This entry is derived from a study of CD8 T cell repertoires and HIV-1 epitope variants. The overall study: T cells were stimulated with Twenty-five Gag and Nef peptides separately. Findings of the study overall: The assay identified only TCR beta chains of antigen-proliferating T cells.

CDR1 is SGHTA, CDR2 FQGNSA, per germline. V lost 2 bases and J 2 bases, leaving 3 bases between the germline ends. The CDR3 length is 12 residues. TCR beta CDR3 was sequenced at survey depth on immunoSEQ. The method was immunoSEQ multiplex PCR; TCRdb's version includes in-frame clones alone and lacks a portion of them. Here the sample spans 5,500 to 7,500 clones, less than 70% being singletons. The rearrangement joins TRBV7-2 to TRBJ1-1; no definite D call. This receptor was obtained from a male donor with HIV. The source material was cultured CD8+ T cells derived from PBMCs. The CDR3 region is CASSLKNTEAFF. The CDR3 DNA sequence: TGTGCCAGCAGCTTAAAAAACACTGAAGCTTTCTTT.